This TCR beta chain was found in a study of CD8+CD57+ T cells in acquired aplastic anemia. Study as a whole: The DNA of sorted CD4+ and CD8+ cells averaged roughly 3 ug. Study-wide results and limits: Both patients and controls carried the same twenty-nine CD8+ CDR3 sequences.

Flow cytometry had shown expanded CD8+CD57+ cells in the patients chosen for sequencing. The study sampled blood from patients who had received no therapy. Per germline, CDR1 SGHAT and CDR2 FQDESV (reference sequence). This CDR3 contains 17 residues. Trimming pared 3 bases from V and 3 bases from J, leaving 18 bases between. A remark on this clonotype: Its antigen remains unknown. One base away lies a much larger clone, so this may be a sequencing read error. The CDR3 end shows no conserved phenylalanine or tryptophan, and so a read error is likely.

TCR beta VDJ and CDR3 profiles were obtained from a genomic DNA template. TCRdb called the reads again in MiXCR, with one record for every CDR3 protein. This table holds more than 95,000 distinct CDR3 sequences, approximately 36% found once. The sample comprised sorted CD4+, CD8+, or CD8+CD57+ T cells (not recorded which) from PBMCs. The source of this sequence is a human donor with aplastic anemia. The chain employs TRBV11-1 and TRBJ1-5; maybe TRBD1 (6 bases). In DNA form, the CDR3 reads TGTGCCAGCAGCTTGATGGGGGAACAGGGTCTCAATCAGCCCCAGCATTTA. It translates to CASSLMGEQGLNQPQHL.